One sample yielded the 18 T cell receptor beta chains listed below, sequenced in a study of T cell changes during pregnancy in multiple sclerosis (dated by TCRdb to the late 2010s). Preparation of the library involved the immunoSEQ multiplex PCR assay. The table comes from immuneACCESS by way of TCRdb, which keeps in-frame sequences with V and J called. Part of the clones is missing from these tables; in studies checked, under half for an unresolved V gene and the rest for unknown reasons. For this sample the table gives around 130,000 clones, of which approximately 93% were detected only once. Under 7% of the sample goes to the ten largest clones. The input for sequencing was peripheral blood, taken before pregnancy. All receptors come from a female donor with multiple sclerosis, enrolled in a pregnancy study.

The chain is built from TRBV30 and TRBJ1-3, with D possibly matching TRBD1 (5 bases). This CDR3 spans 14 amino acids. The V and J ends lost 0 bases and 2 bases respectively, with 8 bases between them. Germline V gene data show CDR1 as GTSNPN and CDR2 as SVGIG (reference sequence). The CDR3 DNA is TGTGCCTGGAGTGTCTGGGGGGCTGGAAACACCATATATTTT. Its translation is CAWSVWGAGNTIYF.

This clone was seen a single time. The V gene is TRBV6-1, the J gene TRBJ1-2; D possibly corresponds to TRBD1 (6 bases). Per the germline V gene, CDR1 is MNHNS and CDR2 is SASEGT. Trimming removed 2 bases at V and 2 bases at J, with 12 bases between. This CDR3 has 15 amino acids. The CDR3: CASSERNRVNYGYTF. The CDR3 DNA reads TGTGCCAGCAGTGAAAGGAACAGGGTCAACTATGGCTACACCTTC.

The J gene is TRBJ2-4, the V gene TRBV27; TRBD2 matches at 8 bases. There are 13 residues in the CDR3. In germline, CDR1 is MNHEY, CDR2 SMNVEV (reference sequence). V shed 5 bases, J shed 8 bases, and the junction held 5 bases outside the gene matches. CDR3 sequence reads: CASSPSGSDIQYF. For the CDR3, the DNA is TGTGCCAGCAGTCCAAGCGGGAGTGACATTCAGTACTTC.

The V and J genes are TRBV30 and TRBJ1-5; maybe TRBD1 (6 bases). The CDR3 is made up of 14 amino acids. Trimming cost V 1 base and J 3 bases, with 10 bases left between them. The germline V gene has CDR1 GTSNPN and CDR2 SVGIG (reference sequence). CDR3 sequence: CAWSEGQFNQPQHF. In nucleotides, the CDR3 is TGTGCCTGGAGTGAAGGACAGTTCAATCAGCCCCAGCATTTT.

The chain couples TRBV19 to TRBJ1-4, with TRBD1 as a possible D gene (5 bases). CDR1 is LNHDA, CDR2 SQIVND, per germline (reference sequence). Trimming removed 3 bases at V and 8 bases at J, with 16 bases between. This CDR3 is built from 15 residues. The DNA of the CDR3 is TGTGCCAGTAGTATCCGAACAGGAACTGAGGAAAAACTGTTTTTT. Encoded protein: CASSIRTGTEEKLFF. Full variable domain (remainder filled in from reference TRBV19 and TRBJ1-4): DGGITQSPKYLFRKEGQNVTLSCEQNLNHDAMYWYRQDPGQGLRLIYYSQIVNDFQKGDIAEGYSVSREKKESFPLTVTSAQKNPTAFYLCASSIRTGTEEKLFFGSGTQLSVL.

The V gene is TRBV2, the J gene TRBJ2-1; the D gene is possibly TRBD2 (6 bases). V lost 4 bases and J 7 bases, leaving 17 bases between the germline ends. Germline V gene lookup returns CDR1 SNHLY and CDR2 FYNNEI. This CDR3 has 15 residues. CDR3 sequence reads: CASSVAGTLGNEQFF. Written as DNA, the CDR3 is TGTGCCAGCAGTGTGGCCGGGACTCTCGGGAATGAGCAGTTCTTC.

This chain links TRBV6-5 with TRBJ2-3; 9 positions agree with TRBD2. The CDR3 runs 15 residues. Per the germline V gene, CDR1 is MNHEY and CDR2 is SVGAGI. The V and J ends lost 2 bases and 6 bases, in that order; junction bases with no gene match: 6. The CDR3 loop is CASSYPGREGDTQYF. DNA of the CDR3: TGTGCCAGCAGTTACCCGGGGCGGGAGGGGGATACGCAGTATTTT.

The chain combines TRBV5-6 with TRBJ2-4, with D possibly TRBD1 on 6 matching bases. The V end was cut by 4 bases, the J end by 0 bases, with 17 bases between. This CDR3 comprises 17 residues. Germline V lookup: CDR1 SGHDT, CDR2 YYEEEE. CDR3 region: CASSEYREFLAKNIQYF. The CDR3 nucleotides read TGTGCCAGCAGCGAATACAGGGAGTTTCTAGCCAAAAACATTCAGTACTTC.

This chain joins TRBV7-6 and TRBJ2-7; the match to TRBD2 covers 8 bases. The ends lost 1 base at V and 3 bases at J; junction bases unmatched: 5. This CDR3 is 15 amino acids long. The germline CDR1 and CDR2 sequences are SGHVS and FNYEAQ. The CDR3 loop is CASSLVPGGRYEQYF. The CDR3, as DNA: TGTGCCAGCAGCTTAGTGCCGGGAGGGCGCTACGAGCAGTACTTC.

The CDR3 loop reads CASSITRTSGSITDTQYF. The CDR3 DNA reads as TGTGCCAGCTCTATAACTAGGACTAGCGGGTCCATCACAGATACGCAGTATTTT. The chain employs TRBV18 and TRBJ2-3; 11 nucleotides agree with TRBD2. Per germline, CDR1 KGHSH and CDR2 LQKENI. The CDR3 sequence is 18 residues long. V shed 6 bases, J shed 2 bases, and the junction held 13 bases outside the gene matches.

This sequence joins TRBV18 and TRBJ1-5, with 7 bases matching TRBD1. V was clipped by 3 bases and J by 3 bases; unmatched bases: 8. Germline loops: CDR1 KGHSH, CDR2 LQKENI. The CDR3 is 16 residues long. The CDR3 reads CASSPPSQGDNQPQHF. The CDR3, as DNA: TGTGCCAGCTCACCGCCCTCCCAGGGGGACAATCAGCCCCAGCATTTT.

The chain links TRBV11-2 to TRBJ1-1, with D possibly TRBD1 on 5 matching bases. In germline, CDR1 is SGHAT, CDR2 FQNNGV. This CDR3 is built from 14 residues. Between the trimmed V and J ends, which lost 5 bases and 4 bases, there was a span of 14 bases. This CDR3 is CASSQTGLGTEAFF. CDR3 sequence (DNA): TGTGCCAGCAGCCAAACAGGCCTGGGCACTGAAGCTTTCTTT.

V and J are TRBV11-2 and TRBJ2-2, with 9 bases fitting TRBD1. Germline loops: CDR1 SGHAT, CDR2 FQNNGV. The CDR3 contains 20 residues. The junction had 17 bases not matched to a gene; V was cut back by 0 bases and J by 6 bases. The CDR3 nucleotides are TGTGCCAGCAGCTTAGAGGTCGGATTGTTGGGACAGGGTTTACCCGGGGAGCTGTTTTTT. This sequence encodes CASSLEVGLLGQGLPGELFF.

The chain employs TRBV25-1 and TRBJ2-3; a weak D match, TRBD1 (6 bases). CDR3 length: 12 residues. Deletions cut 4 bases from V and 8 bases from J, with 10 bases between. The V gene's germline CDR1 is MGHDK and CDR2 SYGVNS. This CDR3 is CASSARGGTQYF. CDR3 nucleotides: TGTGCCAGCAGTGCCAGAGGGGGTACGCAGTATTTT.

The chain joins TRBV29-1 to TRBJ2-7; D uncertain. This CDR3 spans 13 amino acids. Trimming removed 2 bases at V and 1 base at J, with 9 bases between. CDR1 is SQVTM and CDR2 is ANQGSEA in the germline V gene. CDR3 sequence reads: CSVERGGSYEQYF. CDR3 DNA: TGCAGCGTTGAAAGAGGCGGATCCTACGAGCAGTACTTC.

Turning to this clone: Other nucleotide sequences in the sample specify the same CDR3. The CDR3 DNA reads as TGTGCCAGCAGGACAGGGGGAGGGGAGACCCAGTACTTC. Its protein is CASRTGGGETQYF. This chain uses TRBV6-1 with TRBJ2-5, with TRBD1 identical over 9 bases. CDR3 length: 13 residues. Germline values: CDR1 MNHNS, CDR2 SASEGT. Losses at the gene ends were 6 bases for V and 5 bases for J; bases not matched to a gene: 4.

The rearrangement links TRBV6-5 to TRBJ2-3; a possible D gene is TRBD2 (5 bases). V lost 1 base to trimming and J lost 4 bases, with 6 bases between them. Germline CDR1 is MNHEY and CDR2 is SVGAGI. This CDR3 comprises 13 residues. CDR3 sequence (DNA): TGTGCCAGCAGTTACTTGAGGGCAGATACGCAGTATTTT. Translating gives CASSYLRADTQYF.

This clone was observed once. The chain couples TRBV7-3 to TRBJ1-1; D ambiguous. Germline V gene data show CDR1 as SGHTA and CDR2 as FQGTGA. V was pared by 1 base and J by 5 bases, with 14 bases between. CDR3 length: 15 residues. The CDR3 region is CASSLNPVAATEAFF. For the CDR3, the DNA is TGTGCCAGCAGCTTAAATCCGGTTGCGGCAACTGAAGCTTTCTTT.